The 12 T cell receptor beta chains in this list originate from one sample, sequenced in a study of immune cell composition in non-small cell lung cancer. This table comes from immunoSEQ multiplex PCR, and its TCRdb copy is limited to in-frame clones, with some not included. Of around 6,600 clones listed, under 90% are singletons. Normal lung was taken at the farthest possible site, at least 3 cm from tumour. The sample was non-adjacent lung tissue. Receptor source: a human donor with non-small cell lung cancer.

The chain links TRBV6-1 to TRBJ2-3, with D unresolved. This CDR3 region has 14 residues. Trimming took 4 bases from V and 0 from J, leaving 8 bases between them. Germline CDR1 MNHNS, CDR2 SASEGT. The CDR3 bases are TGTGCCAGCAGTGTGATGGCTAGCACAGATACGCAGTATTTT. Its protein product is CASSVMASTDTQYF.

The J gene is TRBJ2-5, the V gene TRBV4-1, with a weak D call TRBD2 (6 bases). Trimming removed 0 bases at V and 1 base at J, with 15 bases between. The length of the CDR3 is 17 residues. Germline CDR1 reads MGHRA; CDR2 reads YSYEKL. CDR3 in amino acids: CASSQEWNVAAQETQYF. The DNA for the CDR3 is TGCGCCAGCAGCCAAGAATGGAATGTAGCGGCCCAAGAGACCCAGTACTTC.

In DNA, the CDR3 is TGTGCCAGCAGCTTAGGGGGAGGCCCCCTAGCCAAAAACATTCAGTACTTC. Encoded protein: CASSLGGGPLAKNIQYF. The J gene is TRBJ2-4, the V gene TRBV13; D possibly corresponds to TRBD2 (6 bases). The CDR3 sequence is 17 residues long. V lost 0 bases and J lost 0, with 12 bases in between. CDR1 and CDR2 (germline): PRHDT, FYEKMQ (reference sequence). The full variable domain, its missing parts supplied by reference TRBV13 and TRBJ2-4, is AAGVIQSPRHLIKEKRETATLKCYPIPRHDTVYWYQQGPGQDPQFLISFYEKMQSDKGSIPDRFSAQQFSDYHSELNMSSLELGDSALYFCASSLGGGPLAKNIQYFGAGTRLSVL.

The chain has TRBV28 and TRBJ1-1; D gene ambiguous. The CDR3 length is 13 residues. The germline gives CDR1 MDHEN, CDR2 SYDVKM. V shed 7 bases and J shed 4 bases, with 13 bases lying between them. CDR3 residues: CASTTYRGTEAFF. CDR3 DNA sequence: TGTGCCAGCACCACTTATCGGGGCACTGAAGCTTTCTTT.

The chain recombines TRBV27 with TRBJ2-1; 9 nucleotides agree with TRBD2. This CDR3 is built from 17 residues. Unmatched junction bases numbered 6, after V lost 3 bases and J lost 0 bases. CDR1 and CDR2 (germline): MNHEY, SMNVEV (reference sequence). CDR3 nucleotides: TGTGCCAGCAGTTTCCCTAGCGGGATGAGCTCCTACAATGAGCAGTTCTTC. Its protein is CASSFPSGMSSYNEQFF.

The CDR3 DNA reads as TGTGCCAGCAGCCAAGCGGGATCCCCAGATACGCAGTATTTT. This codes for CASSQAGSPDTQYF. The chain recombines TRBV14 with TRBJ2-3, with D possibly matching TRBD2 (5 bases). CDR3 size: 14 residues. CDR1 and CDR2 from the germline V gene are SGHDN and FVKESK. Trimming shortened V by 1 base and J by 4 bases, and 9 bases separated the two germline ends.

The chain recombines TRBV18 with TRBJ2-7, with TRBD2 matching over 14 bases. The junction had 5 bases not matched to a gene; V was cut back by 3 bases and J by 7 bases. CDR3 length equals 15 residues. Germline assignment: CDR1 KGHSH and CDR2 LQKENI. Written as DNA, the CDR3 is TGTGCCAGCTCACCGACTAGCGGGGGGGCGCGGGAGCAGTACTTC. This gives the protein CASSPTSGGAREQYF.

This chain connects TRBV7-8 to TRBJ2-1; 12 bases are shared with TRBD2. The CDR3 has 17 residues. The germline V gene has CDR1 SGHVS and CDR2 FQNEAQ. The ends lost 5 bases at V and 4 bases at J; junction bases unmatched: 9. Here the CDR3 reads CASSIRAGTSGYNEQFF. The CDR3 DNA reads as TGTGCCAGCAGCATTCGGGCCGGGACTAGCGGGTACAATGAGCAGTTCTTC. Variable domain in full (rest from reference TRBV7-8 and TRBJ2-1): GAGVSQSPRYKVAKRGQDVALRCDPISGHVSLFWYQQALGQGPEFLTYFQNEAQLDKSGLPSDRFFAERPEGSVSTLKIQRTQQEDSAVYLCASSIRAGTSGYNEQFFGPGTRLTVL.

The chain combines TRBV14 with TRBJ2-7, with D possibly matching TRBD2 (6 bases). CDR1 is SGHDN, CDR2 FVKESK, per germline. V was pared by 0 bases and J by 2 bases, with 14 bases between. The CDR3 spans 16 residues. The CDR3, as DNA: TGTGCCAGCAGCCAAGACGGGAGTGGCTTAACCTACGAGCAGTACTTC. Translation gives CASSQDGSGLTYEQYF.

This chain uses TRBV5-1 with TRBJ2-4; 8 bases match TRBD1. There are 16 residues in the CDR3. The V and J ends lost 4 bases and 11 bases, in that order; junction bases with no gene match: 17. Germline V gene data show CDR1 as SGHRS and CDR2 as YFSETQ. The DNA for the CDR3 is TGCGCCAGCAGCATAGACAGGGGCACAAGATCCCATGTTCAGTACTTC. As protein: CASSIDRGTRSHVQYF. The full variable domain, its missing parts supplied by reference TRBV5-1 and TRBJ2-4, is KAGVTQTPRYLIKTRGQQVTLSCSPISGHRSVSWYQQTPGQGLQFLFEYFSETQRNKGNFPGRFSGRQFSNSRSEMNVSTLELGDSALYLCASSIDRGTRSHVQYFGAGTRLSVL.

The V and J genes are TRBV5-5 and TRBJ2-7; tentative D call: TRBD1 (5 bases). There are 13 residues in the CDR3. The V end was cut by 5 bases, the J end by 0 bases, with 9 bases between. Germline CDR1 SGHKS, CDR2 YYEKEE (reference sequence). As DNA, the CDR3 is TGTGCCAGCAGACCGGACACCTCCTACGAGCAGTACTTC. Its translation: CASRPDTSYEQYF.

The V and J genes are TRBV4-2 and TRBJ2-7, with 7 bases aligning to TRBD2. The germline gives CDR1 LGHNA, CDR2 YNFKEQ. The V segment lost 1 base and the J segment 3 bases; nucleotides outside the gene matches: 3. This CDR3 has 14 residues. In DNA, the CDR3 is TGTGCCAGCAGCCAAGGACGGGGGGACTACGAGCAGTACTTC. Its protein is CASSQGRGDYEQYF.